This passage covers 31 T cell receptor beta chains from one sample sequenced in a study of T cells in Graves' hyperthyroidism and ophthalmopathy. Using RNA transcripts as the source, TCR beta CDR3 regions were amplified. Initially, a first-round RT-PCR of the TCR CDR3 employed the HTBI primer set. TCRdb re-derived calls from the multiplex PCR reads in MiXCR, one entry per CDR3 protein. The repertoire holds a few hundred thousand distinct CDR3 sequences, with about a sixth as singletons. The sample comprised blood. These receptors all come from a woman in her twenties or thirties with Graves' hyperthyroidism.

This clonotype was detected ten times or more. The rearrangement joins TRBV11-3 to TRBJ2-1, with a weak D call TRBD1 (6 bases). The CDR3 extends over 14 amino acids. From germline, CDR1 is SGHNT and CDR2 YENEEA. With 4 bases removed from V and 10 bases from J, the gap between germline ends came to 17 bases. CDR3 bases: TGTGCCAGCAGCTCACTACAGGGCTCTGGGGAGCAGTTCTTC. Translated, it gives CASSSLQGSGEQFF.

This clonotype was picked up a small number of times. The chain recombines TRBV28 with TRBJ1-5; TRBD1 is a possible D gene (6 bases). V gave up 6 bases and J gave up 4 bases, with 19 bases separating them. Germline CDR1 reads MDHEN; CDR2 reads SYDVKM. CDR3 length equals 16 residues. This chain's CDR3 is CASSLEGGRGNQPQHF. CDR3 sequence (DNA): TGTGCCAGCAGCCTAGAGGGGGGGCGCGGGAATCAGCCCCAGCATTTT.

J is TRBJ1-2 and V is TRBV19; a weak D match, TRBD1 (6 bases). Between the trimmed V and J ends, which lost 4 bases and 10 bases, there was a span of 19 bases. The CDR3 is 14 amino acids. Germline V gene data show CDR1 as LNHDA and CDR2 as SQIVND (reference sequence). The chain's CDR3 is CASSTQQGGQDYTF. CDR3 sequence (DNA): TGTGCCAGTAGTACTCAACAGGGAGGGCAGGACTACACCTTC.

The CDR3 nucleotides are TGTGCCAGCAGCCCACCAGGAGGGGACCTCGCAACTAATGAAAAACTGTTTTTT. Its protein product is CASSPPGGDLATNEKLFF. J is TRBJ1-4 and V is TRBV3-1; D may be TRBD1 (5 bases). The CDR3 consists of 18 residues. Trimming cost V 4 bases and J 0 bases, with 18 bases left between them. Germline CDR1 LGHDT, CDR2 YNNKEL (reference sequence).

This clonotype has a count of ten or more. CDR3 DNA: TGTGCCAGCAGTAACAGGGTGTCTAGCAATCAGCCCCAGCATTTT. Protein sequence: CASSNRVSSNQPQHF. V gene TRBV12-3 or TRBV12-4 combines with J gene TRBJ1-5; possibly TRBD1 for D (6 bases). The CDR3 extends over 15 amino acids. Trimming took 5 bases from V and 0 from J, leaving 11 bases between them.

This clonotype was detected many times. The chain links TRBV2 to TRBJ2-3; D could derive from TRBD1 or TRBD2 (5 bases each). Looked up from germline, CDR1 is SNHLY and CDR2 is FYNNEI. The CDR3 has 15 amino acids. Trimming removed 4 bases from V and 0 bases from J, with 11 bases in between. The CDR3 coding sequence is TGTGCCAGCAGTGCTTCGAGGGGTAGCACAGATACGCAGTATTTT. Amino acids: CASSASRGSTDTQYF.

This clonotype showed up just a few times. A read error may account for a junction end that differs from germline. The chain has TRBV29-1 and TRBJ1-2; 10 bases line up with TRBD1. The CDR3 loop spans 15 amino acids. Germline values: CDR1 SQVTM, CDR2 ANQGSEA. The CDR3, as DNA: TGCAGCGTTCCAGAATGGACAGGGGGAATCTATAGCTACACCTTC. Translation gives CSVPEWTGGIYSYTF.

The chain carries TRBV7-9 and TRBJ2-1; TRBD2 is a possible D gene (6 bases). V was shortened by 8 bases and J by 10 bases, with 21 bases between the two germline ends. Germline V gene sequence: CDR1 SEHNR, CDR2 FQNEAQ (reference sequence). This CDR3 region has 14 residues. CDR3 sequence reads: CASGDGGPREEQFF. The CDR3 coding sequence is TGTGCCAGCGGTGACGGGGGACCTCGTGAGGAGCAGTTCTTC.

There are a few counts of this clonotype. Germline is not matched at one junction end, which may reflect a read error. The V call is TRBV6-2 or TRBV6-3, the J call TRBJ2-7; no clear D. Per germline, CDR1 MNHEY and CDR2 SVGEGT. This CDR3 region has 10 residues. CDR3 in amino acids: CASSSYGQYF. For the CDR3, the DNA is TGTGCCAGCAGTTCCTACGGGCAGTACTTC.

The genes are TRBV18 and TRBJ2-2, with D perhaps matching TRBD2 (6 bases). This CDR3 is 17 amino acids long. Germline V CDR1 and CDR2: KGHSH, LQKENI. V lost 6 bases to trimming and J lost 1 base, with 18 bases between them. CDR3 bases: TGTGCCAGCTCCACAACCCGGGTAGCGGTGAACACCGGGGAGCTGTTTTTT. Amino acids: CASSTTRVAVNTGELFF.

This chain links TRBV4-2 with TRBJ2-1, with TRBD2 identical over 15 bases. Germline V lookup: CDR1 LGHNA, CDR2 YNFKEQ. The V gene end was trimmed by 2 bases and the J gene end by 4 bases; junction bases not matched to a gene: 12. The CDR3 extends over 20 amino acids. The CDR3 reads CASSQNNDGLAGGKYNEQFF. The CDR3 DNA follows: TGTGCCAGCAGCCAAAATAACGATGGACTAGCGGGAGGGAAGTACAATGAGCAGTTCTTC.

This clonotype has ten or more counts. The V call is TRBV28, the J call TRBJ1-1, with D unresolved. The CDR3 has 11 residues. The V end was cut by 6 bases, the J end by 3 bases, with 5 bases between. The germline V gene encodes CDR1 MDHEN and CDR2 SYDVKM. CDR3 sequence (DNA): TGTGCCAGCAGGATCTACACTGAAGCTTTCTTT. Encoded protein: CASRIYTEAFF.

This rearrangement joins TRBV19 to TRBJ2-1, with D tentatively TRBD2 (5 bases). Trimming pared 4 bases from V and 3 bases from J, leaving 19 bases between. The CDR3 loop spans 17 amino acids. Germline V gene data show CDR1 as LNHDA and CDR2 as SQIVND (reference sequence). The CDR3 DNA follows: TGTGCCAGTAGTACCCGCCCGGGTCTAGGACTCTACAATGAGCAGTTCTTC. It specifies CASSTRPGLGLYNEQFF.

This clonotype was found many times. The CDR3 DNA reads TGTGCCAGCAGCCAAGAAGGGACTAGCGGGAGGGCCGGCACAGATACGCAGTATTTT. Translating gives CASSQEGTSGRAGTDTQYF. V and J are TRBV3-1 and TRBJ2-3; the match to TRBD2 covers 16 bases. The J segment lost 1 base and the V segment lost 0 bases, leaving 4 bases of the junction unmatched. The CDR3 runs 19 residues. Germline V gene sequence: CDR1 LGHDT, CDR2 YNNKEL (reference sequence).

This clonotype was recorded at least ten times. The rearrangement uses TRBV7-2 and TRBJ1-1; D possibly corresponds to TRBD1 (5 bases). The CDR3 covers 15 residues. Germline V gene sequence: CDR1 SGHTA, CDR2 FQGNSA. The V gene lost 3 bases and the J gene lost 0 bases, with 11 bases spanning the gap. The CDR3 loop reads CASSFGGTLNTEAFF. In DNA, the CDR3 is TGTGCCAGCAGCTTCGGGGGGACCTTGAACACTGAAGCTTTCTTT.

V gene TRBV5-1 combines with J gene TRBJ2-1; D assignment may be TRBD1 or TRBD2 (5 bases each). The germline gives CDR1 SGHRS, CDR2 YFSETQ. This CDR3 contains 17 residues. V was clipped by 0 bases and J by 3 bases, with 16 bases between them. The CDR3 bases are TGCGCCAGCAGCTTGGTCGCCTTGGGGGTCAGCTACAATGAGCAGTTCTTC. Its translation: CASSLVALGVSYNEQFF.

The sample holds a few counts of this clonotype. The chain is built from TRBV5-1 and TRBJ1-3, with D perhaps TRBD1 (5 bases). This CDR3 has 15 residues. Deletions cut 0 bases from V and 12 bases from J, with 19 bases between. The germline V gene has CDR1 SGHRS and CDR2 YFSETQ. The CDR3 DNA follows: TGCGCCAGCAGCTTGGCCGGGGATCCCGGACACATCATATATTTT. This codes for CASSLAGDPGHIIYF. Filled out from reference TRBV5-1 and TRBJ1-3, the complete variable domain reads KAGVTQTPRYLIKTRGQQVTLSCSPISGHRSVSWYQQTPGQGLQFLFEYFSETQRNKGNFPGRFSGRQFSNSRSEMNVSTLELGDSALYLCASSLAGDPGHIIYFGEGSWLTVV.

This clonotype showed up many times. The genes are TRBV12-5 and TRBJ1-2; D may be TRBD1 (6 bases). With 0 bases removed from V and 6 bases from J, the gap between germline ends came to 17 bases. This CDR3 is built from 16 residues. CDR1 is LGHNT, CDR2 FRNRAP, per germline. The DNA for the CDR3 is TGTGCTAGTGGTTTGGTACCCACAGGGATTGCGGATGGCTACACCTTC. Its protein product is CASGLVPTGIADGYTF.

V usage is TRBV2 and J usage is TRBJ2-3; 9 bases are shared with TRBD2. This CDR3 spans 15 amino acids. In germline, CDR1 is SNHLY, CDR2 FYNNEI. V lost 9 bases, J lost 4 bases, and 11 bases stayed unmatched. CDR3 in amino acids: CASSPKREVPDTQYF. The DNA for the CDR3 is TGTGCCAGTAGTCCGAAGCGGGAGGTCCCAGATACGCAGTATTTT.

This clonotype occurred a few times. The genes are TRBV19 and TRBJ1-2, with D maybe TRBD1 (5 bases). The CDR3 length is 15 residues. Germline CDR1 reads LNHDA; CDR2 reads SQIVND (reference sequence). V lost 3 bases to trimming and J lost 2 bases, with 13 bases between them. CDR3 amino acids: CASSIIPGLNYGYTF. In DNA form, the CDR3 reads TGTGCCAGTAGTATTATCCCAGGGCTCAACTATGGCTACACCTTC.

The sample holds a few counts of this clonotype. One base away lies a much larger clone, so this may be a sequencing read error. The V and J genes are TRBV6-2 or TRBV6-3 and TRBJ1-1; TRBD1 aligns across 8 bases. This CDR3 has 15 amino acids. The germline CDR1 and CDR2 sequences are MNHEY and SVGEGT. This chain's CDR3 is CASSYPTGVNTEALF. CDR3 coding DNA: TGTGCCAGCAGTTACCCGACAGGGGTGAACACTGAAGCTCTCTTT.

The CDR3 loop is CASSQRGTSGGTDTQYF. The CDR3 bases are TGCGCCAGCAGCCAGAGGGGGACTAGCGGGGGCACAGATACGCAGTATTTT. The chain has TRBV4-1 and TRBJ2-3, with TRBD2 matching over 13 bases. CDR3 length: 17 amino acids. V trimming: 3 bases; J trimming: 1 base; junction bases outside the gene matches: 4. Germline loops: CDR1 MGHRA, CDR2 YSYEKL.

The chain is built from TRBV25-1 and TRBJ2-5; 9 bases fit TRBD2. Germline V gene data show CDR1 as MGHDK and CDR2 as SYGVNS. The CDR3 length is 17 residues. V was pared by 1 base and J by 1 base, with 7 bases of the junction left unmatched. The CDR3 region is CASSESPVREGQETQYF. For the CDR3, the DNA is TGTGCCAGCAGTGAATCCCCGGTGCGGGAGGGCCAAGAGACCCAGTACTTC. Based on the CDR3 plus reference TRBV25-1 and TRBJ2-5, the full variable domain is EADIYQTPRYLVIGTGKKITLECSQTMGHDKMYWYQQDPGMELHLIHYSYGVNSTEKGDLSSESTVSRIRTEHFPLTLESARPSHTSQYLCASSESPVREGQETQYFGPGTRLLVL.

Ten or more counts support this clonotype. This rearrangement joins TRBV7-9 to TRBJ1-1; tentative D call: TRBD1 (5 bases). Trimming shortened V by 2 bases and J by 0 bases, and 19 bases separated the two germline ends. Germline V CDR1 and CDR2: SEHNR, FQNEAQ (reference sequence). The CDR3 covers 18 residues. The CDR3 DNA reads as TGTGCCAGCAGCTTAACAGCAATGGGGGTTTTGATGAACACTGAAGCTTTCTTT. Amino acids: CASSLTAMGVLMNTEAFF.

This clonotype was found many times. The V and J genes are TRBV3-1 and TRBJ2-1, with TRBD2 identical over 9 bases. The V segment lost 7 bases and the J segment 8 bases; nucleotides outside the gene matches: 12. Germline V CDR1 and CDR2: LGHDT, YNNKEL (reference sequence). The CDR3 sequence is 15 residues long. The CDR3 nucleotides read TGTGCCAGCACCCCGAGTAGCGGGAGATTCGATGAGCAGTTCTTC. It yields the protein CASTPSSGRFDEQFF.

This clonotype has just a few counts. The chain uses TRBV10-2 and TRBJ2-7, with 8 bases matching TRBD2. V shed 3 bases and J 7 bases; nucleotides not matched to a gene: 8. CDR1 and CDR2 from the germline V gene are WSHSY and SAAADI. CDR3 size: 14 residues. The CDR3 is CASSELAGGVEQYF. The CDR3 bases are TGCGCCAGCAGTGAATTGGCGGGAGGAGTTGAGCAGTACTTC.

This clonotype has at least ten counts. The chain is built from TRBV20-1 and TRBJ2-3; perhaps D is TRBD1 or TRBD2 (5 bases each). The CDR3 length is 15 residues. CDR1 is DFQATT and CDR2 is SNEGSKA in the germline V gene (reference sequence). V lost 5 bases, J lost 8 bases, and 23 bases lay in between. CDR3 in DNA: TGCAGTGCTCCCGCCGGGACCCTGTTTGAGTCTACGCAGTATTTT. Encoded protein: CSAPAGTLFESTQYF.

This clonotype was counted ten times or more. This rearrangement joins TRBV27 to TRBJ1-2; D may be TRBD1 (6 bases). Germline loops: CDR1 MNHEY, CDR2 SMNVEV (reference sequence). V lost 8 bases and J lost 0, with 16 bases in between. The CDR3 loop spans 15 amino acids. The CDR3 sequence is CASHPTGDTNYGYTF. The CDR3 DNA sequence: TGTGCCAGCCATCCGACAGGAGATACTAACTATGGCTACACCTTC.

This chain links TRBV19 with TRBJ2-2, with 11 bases matching TRBD2. The CDR3 covers 15 residues. V was clipped by 2 bases and J by 5 bases; unmatched bases: 1. The V gene's germline CDR1 is LNHDA and CDR2 SQIVND (reference sequence). The CDR3 is CASSIRLAGTGELFF. CDR3 bases: TGTGCCAGTAGTATACGACTAGCGGGGACCGGGGAGCTGTTTTTT.

This clonotype was seen a few times. The chain employs TRBV19 and TRBJ1-5; TRBD1 matches at 9 bases. The CDR3 extends over 15 amino acids. Germline V gene lookup returns CDR1 LNHDA and CDR2 SQIVND (reference sequence). V gave up 6 bases and J gave up 5 bases; unmatched junction bases: 8. The CDR3 is CASRTLTGGDQPQHF. CDR3 nucleotide sequence: TGTGCCAGTAGGACATTGACAGGGGGTGATCAGCCCCAGCATTTT.

The sample holds many counts of this clonotype. The chain recombines TRBV7-2 with TRBJ2-1; 14 positions match TRBD2. The germline V gene encodes CDR1 SGHTA and CDR2 FQGNSA. The CDR3 contains 14 residues. The V segment lost 6 bases and the J segment 8 bases; nucleotides outside the gene matches: 3. The CDR3 sequence: CASRGLAGVYEQFF. CDR3 DNA: TGTGCCAGCAGGGGACTAGCGGGAGTGTATGAGCAGTTCTTC.